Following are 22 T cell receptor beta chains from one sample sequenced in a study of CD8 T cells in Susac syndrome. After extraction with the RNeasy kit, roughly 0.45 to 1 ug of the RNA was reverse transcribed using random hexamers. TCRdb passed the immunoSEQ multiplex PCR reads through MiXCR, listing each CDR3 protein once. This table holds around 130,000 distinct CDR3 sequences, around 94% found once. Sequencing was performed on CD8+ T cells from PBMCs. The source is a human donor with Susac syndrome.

The DNA of the CDR3 is TGTGCCACCAGCAGAGATTCAGGGTTAGATGGCTACACCTTC. Its translation: CATSRDSGLDGYTF. This chain joins TRBV15 and TRBJ1-2, with TRBD1 as a possible D gene (5 bases). Germline V gene data show CDR1 as LNHNV and CDR2 as YYDKDF (reference sequence). The CDR3 spans 14 residues. V lost 0 bases and J lost 6, with 11 bases in between.

The CDR3 DNA is TGTGCCAGTAAGGGCCACAATGAGCAGTTCTTC. Protein product: CASKGHNEQFF. The chain joins TRBV19 to TRBJ2-1; D remains ambiguous. Germline V gene lookup returns CDR1 LNHDA and CDR2 SQIVND (reference sequence). The CDR3 is made up of 11 amino acids. V lost 7 bases and J lost 5, with 6 bases in between. Variable domain in full (rest from reference TRBV19 and TRBJ2-1): DGGITQSPKYLFRKEGQNVTLSCEQNLNHDAMYWYRQDPGQGLRLIYYSQIVNDFQKGDIAEGYSVSREKKESFPLTVTSAQKNPTAFYLCASKGHNEQFFGPGTRLTVL.

The CDR3 is CSVVGGYTF. CDR3 DNA sequence: TGCAGCGTTGTTGGTGGCTACACCTTC. The rearrangement links TRBV29-1 to TRBJ1-2; no firm D call. The germline V and J ends were trimmed by 4 bases and 7 bases, with 4 bases remaining between them. Looked up from germline, CDR1 is SQVTM and CDR2 is ANQGSEA. The CDR3 is made up of 9 amino acids. The whole variable domain, remainder taken from reference TRBV29-1 and TRBJ1-2, is SAVISQKPSRDICQRGTSLTIQCQVDSQVTMMFWYRQQPGQSLTLIATANQGSEATYESGFVIDKFPISRPNLTFSTLTVSNMSPEDSSIYLCSVVGGYTFGSGTRLTVV.

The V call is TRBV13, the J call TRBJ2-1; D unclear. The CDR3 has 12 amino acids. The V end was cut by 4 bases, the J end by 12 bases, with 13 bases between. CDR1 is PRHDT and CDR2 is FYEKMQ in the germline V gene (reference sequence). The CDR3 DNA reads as TGTGCCAGCAGCTCCCGTGGTGATGGGCAGTTCTTC. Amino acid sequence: CASSSRGDGQFF.

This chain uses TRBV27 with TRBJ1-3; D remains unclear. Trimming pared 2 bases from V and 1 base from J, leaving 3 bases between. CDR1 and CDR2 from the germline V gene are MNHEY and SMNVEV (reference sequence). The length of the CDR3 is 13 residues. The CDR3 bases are TGTGCCAGCAGTTTAAGGTCTGGAAACACCATATATTTT. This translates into CASSLRSGNTIYF.

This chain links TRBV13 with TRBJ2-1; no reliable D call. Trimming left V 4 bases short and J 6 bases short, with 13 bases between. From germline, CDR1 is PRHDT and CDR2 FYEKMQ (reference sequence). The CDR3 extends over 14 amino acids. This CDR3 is CASSSLRVINEQFF. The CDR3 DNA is TGTGCCAGCAGCTCCCTTAGAGTAATCAATGAGCAGTTCTTC. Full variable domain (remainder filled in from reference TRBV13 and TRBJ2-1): AAGVIQSPRHLIKEKRETATLKCYPIPRHDTVYWYQQGPGQDPQFLISFYEKMQSDKGSIPDRFSAQQFSDYHSELNMSSLELGDSALYFCASSSLRVINEQFFGPGTRLTVL.

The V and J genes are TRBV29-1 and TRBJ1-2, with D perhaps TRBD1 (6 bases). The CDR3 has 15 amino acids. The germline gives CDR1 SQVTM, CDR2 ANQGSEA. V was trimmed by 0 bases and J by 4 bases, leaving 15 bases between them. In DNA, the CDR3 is TGCAGCGTTGAAGATAATGGGGGCAAGGTCTATGGCTACACCTTC. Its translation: CSVEDNGGKVYGYTF. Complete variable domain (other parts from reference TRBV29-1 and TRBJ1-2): SAVISQKPSRDICQRGTSLTIQCQVDSQVTMMFWYRQQPGQSLTLIATANQGSEATYESGFVIDKFPISRPNLTFSTLTVSNMSPEDSSIYLCSVEDNGGKVYGYTFGSGTRLTVV.

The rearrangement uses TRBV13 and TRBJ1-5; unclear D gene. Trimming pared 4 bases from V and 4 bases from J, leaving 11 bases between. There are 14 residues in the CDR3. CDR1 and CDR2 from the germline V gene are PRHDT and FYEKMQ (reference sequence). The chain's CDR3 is CASSSGRENQPQHF. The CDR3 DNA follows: TGTGCCAGCAGCTCAGGACGGGAAAATCAGCCCCAGCATTTT. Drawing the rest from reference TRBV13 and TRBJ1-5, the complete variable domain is AAGVIQSPRHLIKEKRETATLKCYPIPRHDTVYWYQQGPGQDPQFLISFYEKMQSDKGSIPDRFSAQQFSDYHSELNMSSLELGDSALYFCASSSGRENQPQHFGDGTRLSIL.

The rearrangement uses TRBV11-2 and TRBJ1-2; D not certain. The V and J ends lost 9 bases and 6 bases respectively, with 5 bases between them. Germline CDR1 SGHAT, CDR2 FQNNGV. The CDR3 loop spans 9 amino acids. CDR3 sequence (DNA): TGTGCCAGTGGGGATGGCTACACCTTC. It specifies CASGDGYTF.

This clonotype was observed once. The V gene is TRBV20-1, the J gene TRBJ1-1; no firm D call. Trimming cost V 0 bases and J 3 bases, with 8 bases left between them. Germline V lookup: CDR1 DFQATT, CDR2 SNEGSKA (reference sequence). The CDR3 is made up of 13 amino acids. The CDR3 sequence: CSARDTDYTEAFF. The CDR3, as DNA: TGCAGTGCTAGAGATACAGACTACACTGAAGCTTTCTTT.

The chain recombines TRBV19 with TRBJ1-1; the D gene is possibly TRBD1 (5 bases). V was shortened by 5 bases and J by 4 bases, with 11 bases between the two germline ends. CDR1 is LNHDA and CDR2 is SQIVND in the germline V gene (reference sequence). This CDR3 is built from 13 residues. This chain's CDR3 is CASSPQGATEAFF. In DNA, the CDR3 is TGTGCCAGTAGTCCCCAGGGTGCCACTGAAGCTTTCTTT.

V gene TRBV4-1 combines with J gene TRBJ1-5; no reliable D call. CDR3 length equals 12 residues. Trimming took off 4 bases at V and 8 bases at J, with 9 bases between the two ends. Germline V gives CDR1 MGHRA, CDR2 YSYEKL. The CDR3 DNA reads TGCGCCAGCAGCCCTCCGGGTAAGCCCCAGCATTTT. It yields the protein CASSPPGKPQHF.

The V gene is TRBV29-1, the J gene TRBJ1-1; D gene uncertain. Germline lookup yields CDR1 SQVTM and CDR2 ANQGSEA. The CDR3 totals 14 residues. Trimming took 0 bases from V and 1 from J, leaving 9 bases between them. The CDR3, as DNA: TGCAGCGTTGAAGATGCCCGGGGGAACACTGAAGCTTTCTTT. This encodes CSVEDARGNTEAFF.

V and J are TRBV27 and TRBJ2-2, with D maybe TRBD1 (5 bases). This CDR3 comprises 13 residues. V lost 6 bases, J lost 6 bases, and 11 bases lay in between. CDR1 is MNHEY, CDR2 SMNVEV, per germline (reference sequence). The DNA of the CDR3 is TGTGCCAGCAGCCTTGGGGCGGCCGGGGAGCTGTTTTTT. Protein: CASSLGAAGELFF.

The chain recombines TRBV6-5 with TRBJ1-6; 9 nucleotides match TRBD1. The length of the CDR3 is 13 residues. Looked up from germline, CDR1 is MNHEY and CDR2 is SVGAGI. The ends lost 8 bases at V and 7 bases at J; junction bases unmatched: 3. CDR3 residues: CASGQGSNSPLHF. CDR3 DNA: TGTGCCAGCGGACAGGGGTCGAATTCACCCCTCCACTTT.

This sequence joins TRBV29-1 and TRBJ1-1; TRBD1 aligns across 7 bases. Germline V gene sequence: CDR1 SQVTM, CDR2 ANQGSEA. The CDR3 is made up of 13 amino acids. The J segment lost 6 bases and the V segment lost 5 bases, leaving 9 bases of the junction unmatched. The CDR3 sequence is CSVFLGTASEAFF. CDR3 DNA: TGCAGCGTTTTTCTTGGGACAGCGTCTGAAGCTTTCTTT.

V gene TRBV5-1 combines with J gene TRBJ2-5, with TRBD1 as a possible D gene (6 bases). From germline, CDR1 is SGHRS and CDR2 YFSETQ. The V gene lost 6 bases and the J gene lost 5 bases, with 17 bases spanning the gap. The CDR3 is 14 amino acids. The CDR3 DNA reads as TGCGCCAGCAAGGGTCAGGGGTCCGCGGAGACCCAGTACTTC. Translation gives CASKGQGSAETQYF.

CDR3 sequence: CASSVVTGGETQYF. CDR3 DNA: TGTGCCAGCAGCGTAGTAACCGGGGGAGAGACCCAGTACTTC. The V call is TRBV9, the J call TRBJ2-5; possible D gene TRBD2, 6 bases. The germline V and J ends were trimmed by 0 bases and 4 bases, with 10 bases remaining between them. CDR1 is SGDLS and CDR2 is YYNGEE in the germline V gene. This CDR3 is 14 amino acids long.

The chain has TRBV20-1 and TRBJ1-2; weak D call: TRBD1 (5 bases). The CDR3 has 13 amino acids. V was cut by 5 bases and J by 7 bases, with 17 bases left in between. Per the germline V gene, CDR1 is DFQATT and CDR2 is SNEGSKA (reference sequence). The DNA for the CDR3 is TGCAGTGCTCCCCTGGGGGAAACTAGTGGCTACACCTTC. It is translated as CSAPLGETSGYTF.

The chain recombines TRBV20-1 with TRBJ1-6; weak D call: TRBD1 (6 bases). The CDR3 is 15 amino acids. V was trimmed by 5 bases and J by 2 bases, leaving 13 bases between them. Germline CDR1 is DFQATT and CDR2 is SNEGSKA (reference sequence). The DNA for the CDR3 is TGCAGTGCTCCAACAGGGTTACCCTATAATTCACCCCTCCACTTT. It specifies CSAPTGLPYNSPLHF.

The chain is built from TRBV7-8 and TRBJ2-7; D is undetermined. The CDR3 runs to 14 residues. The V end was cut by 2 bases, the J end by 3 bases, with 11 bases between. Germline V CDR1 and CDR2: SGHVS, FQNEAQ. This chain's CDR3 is CASSLWGGNYEQYF. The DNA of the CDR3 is TGTGCCAGCAGCTTATGGGGTGGCAACTACGAGCAGTACTTC.

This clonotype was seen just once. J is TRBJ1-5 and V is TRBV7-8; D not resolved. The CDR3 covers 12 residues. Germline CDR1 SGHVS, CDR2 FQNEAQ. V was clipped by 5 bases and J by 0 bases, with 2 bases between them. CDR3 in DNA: TGTGCCAGCAGCGATAGCAATCAGCCCCAGCATTTT. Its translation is CASSDSNQPQHF.